The 22 T cell receptor beta chains presented below share a single source sample, sequenced in a study of T cell changes during pregnancy in multiple sclerosis. Profiled with immunoSEQ multiplex PCR; TCRdb holds only in-frame clones, not every one. The sample shows roughly 42,000 clones, approximately 91% of them seen only once. The specimen was CD4+ T cells from peripheral blood mononuclear cells, collected in the first trimester of pregnancy. The receptors derive from a female donor with multiple sclerosis, enrolled in a pregnancy study.

The J gene is TRBJ2-1, the V gene TRBV29-1; tentatively, D is TRBD2 (6 bases). Between the trimmed V and J ends, which lost 6 bases and 5 bases, there was a span of 14 bases. The CDR3 length is 13 residues. CDR1 SQVTM and CDR2 ANQGSEA come from the germline V gene. The CDR3: CSVRDAEDNEQFF. CDR3 bases: TGCAGCGTGCGGGACGCAGAAGACAATGAGCAGTTCTTC.

This clone was counted once. This sequence joins TRBV5-1 and TRBJ2-1; 8 bases match TRBD1. With V trimmed by 5 bases and J by 5 bases, 9 bases remained unmatched. This CDR3 is built from 15 residues. The germline V gene has CDR1 SGHRS and CDR2 YFSETQ. The CDR3 loop reads CASSHATGVDNEQFF. The DNA for the CDR3 is TGCGCCAGCAGTCATGCGACAGGGGTGGACAATGAGCAGTTCTTC.

The chain combines TRBV7-8 with TRBJ2-1, with a possible D match to TRBD1 (7 bases). CDR1 and CDR2 from the germline V gene are SGHVS and FQNEAQ. The CDR3 has 16 amino acids. V was trimmed by 0 bases and J by 5 bases, leaving 14 bases between them. The CDR3 coding sequence is TGTGCCAGCAGCTTAGCGAGGGCAGGGGGGAACAATGAGCAGTTCTTC. This gives the protein CASSLARAGGNNEQFF.

The CDR3 region has the DNA TGTGCCAGCAGAGCGGTGGAGCAGTACTTC. Its protein is CASRAVEQYF. The rearrangement links TRBV2 to TRBJ2-7; TRBD2 is a possible D gene (5 bases). Germline lookup yields CDR1 SNHLY and CDR2 FYNNEI. This CDR3 has 10 residues. The V end was cut by 6 bases, the J end by 7 bases, with 7 bases between.

The chain joins TRBV14 to TRBJ1-2, with D maybe TRBD1 (6 bases). Deletions cut 0 bases from V and 1 base from J, with 15 bases between. Per the germline V gene, CDR1 is SGHDN and CDR2 is FVKESK. This CDR3 is built from 17 residues. CDR3 residues: CASSQDLRTALNYGYTF. The CDR3 bases are TGTGCCAGCAGCCAAGACTTGAGGACAGCGCTTAACTATGGCTACACCTTC.

This chain joins TRBV28 and TRBJ2-3, with TRBD2 as a possible D gene (6 bases). The CDR3 has 17 residues. Between the trimmed V and J ends, which lost 4 bases and 2 bases, there was a span of 19 bases. Germline V lookup: CDR1 MDHEN, CDR2 SYDVKM. CDR3 nucleotides: TGTGCCAGCAGTTCCCCCTATGGGCTAGCGAACACAGATACGCAGTATTTT. Translating gives CASSSPYGLANTDTQYF.

A few counts support this clone. This sequence joins TRBV11-1 and TRBJ2-7, with a weak D call TRBD2 (6 bases). The length of the CDR3 is 14 residues. CDR1 is SGHAT, CDR2 FQDESV, per germline (reference sequence). Trimming took off 1 base at V and 4 bases at J, with 11 bases between the two ends. CDR3 sequence (DNA): TGTGCCAGCAGCTTAGGGAGGGTGTCGTACGAGCAGTACTTC. Its protein product is CASSLGRVSYEQYF.

The chain joins TRBV7-2 to TRBJ1-2; 7 positions agree with TRBD1. V gave up 0 bases and J gave up 8 bases; unmatched junction bases: 12. The CDR3 is made up of 16 amino acids. Germline-derived CDR1 and CDR2 are SGHTA and FQGNSA. The CDR3 nucleotides read TGTGCCAGCAGCTTAGCACTAGCAGGGGGTACGGGGGGCTACACCTTC. This encodes CASSLALAGGTGGYTF.

V is TRBV18 and J is TRBJ1-5; TRBD1 is a possible D gene (6 bases). CDR1 KGHSH and CDR2 LQKENI come from the germline V gene. The CDR3 covers 13 residues. Trimming cost V 3 bases and J 4 bases, with 7 bases left between them. CDR3 loop: CASSPDRNQPQHF. DNA for the CDR3: TGTGCCAGCTCACCGGACAGAAATCAGCCCCAGCATTTT.

The chain employs TRBV2 and TRBJ2-1; TRBD2 agrees at 7 bases. Unmatched junction bases numbered 5, after V lost 2 bases and J lost 10 bases. This CDR3 comprises 13 residues. The germline V gene encodes CDR1 SNHLY and CDR2 FYNNEI. The CDR3 bases are TGTGCCAGCAGTGAAAGGGAGGGGCGGGAGCAGTTCTTC. The encoded protein is CASSEREGREQFF.

The genes are TRBV30 and TRBJ1-1, with D tentatively TRBD1 (5 bases). Germline-derived CDR1 and CDR2 are GTSNPN and SVGIG (reference sequence). Trimming cost V 2 bases and J 0 bases, with 10 bases left between them. This CDR3 contains 14 residues. In DNA, the CDR3 is TGTGCCTGGAGTCAGACAGCCATGAACACTGAAGCTTTCTTT. Its protein product is CAWSQTAMNTEAFF.

J is TRBJ2-1 and V is TRBV7-3, with TRBD2 matching over 12 bases. V was pared by 4 bases and J by 5 bases, with 3 bases of the junction left unmatched. The CDR3 totals 15 residues. Germline V lookup: CDR1 SGHTA, CDR2 FQGTGA. The CDR3 sequence is CASSSWTSGDNEQFF. CDR3 sequence (DNA): TGTGCCAGCAGCTCCTGGACTAGCGGGGACAATGAGCAGTTCTTC.

This chain joins TRBV9 and TRBJ1-4; TRBD1 agrees at 8 bases. The ends lost 3 bases at V and 5 bases at J; junction bases unmatched: 9. The CDR3 totals 16 residues. Germline lookup yields CDR1 SGDLS and CDR2 YYNGEE. CDR3 sequence (DNA): TGTGCCAGCAGCGGGGGTGGGACAGGACGGAATGAAAAACTGTTTTTT. Amino acid sequence: CASSGGGTGRNEKLFF.

The chain uses TRBV30 and TRBJ2-2; tentatively, D is TRBD1 (6 bases). V shed 3 bases and J shed 3 bases, with 8 bases lying between them. This CDR3 comprises 13 residues. From germline, CDR1 is GTSNPN and CDR2 SVGIG (reference sequence). CDR3 region: CAWRQGDTGELFF. In DNA, the CDR3 is TGTGCCTGGAGACAGGGAGACACCGGGGAGCTGTTTTTT. Drawing the rest from reference TRBV30 and TRBJ2-2, the complete variable domain is SQTIHQWPATLVQPVGSPLSLECTVEGTSNPNLYWYRQAAGRGLQLLFYSVGIGQISSEVPQNLSASRPQDRQFILSSKKLLLSDSGFYLCAWRQGDTGELFFGEGSRLTVL.

This sequence joins TRBV10-2 and TRBJ2-3, with TRBD2 matching over 8 bases. Losses at the gene ends were 0 bases for V and 2 bases for J; bases not matched to a gene: 10. The CDR3 has 18 amino acids. Germline V gene lookup returns CDR1 WSHSY and CDR2 SAAADI. The CDR3 DNA is TGCGCCAGCAGTGAGTCGCGAGCCAGCGGGAGTTTCACAGATACGCAGTATTTT. Its protein is CASSESRASGSFTDTQYF.

The V call is TRBV11-2, the J call TRBJ2-1; 8 positions match TRBD1. The CDR3 contains 16 residues. The V gene's germline CDR1 is SGHAT and CDR2 FQNNGV. V shed 4 bases, J shed 0 bases, and the junction held 5 bases outside the gene matches. The CDR3 DNA reads TGTGCCAGCAGCTCTTGGACAGGGAGCTCCTACAATGAGCAGTTCTTC. Translating it yields CASSSWTGSSYNEQFF.

This clone was picked up a small number of times. The V gene is TRBV23-1, the J gene TRBJ2-7; 7 nucleotides agree with TRBD1. TRBV23-1 has ORF status, its function being uncertain. CDR3 length: 16 residues. Trimming cost V 2 bases and J 7 bases; bases outside gene matches: 14. CDR3 sequence: CASSQVGGAPSGEQYF. The CDR3 DNA follows: TGCGCCAGCAGTCAAGTAGGGGGCGCCCCGTCGGGGGAGCAGTACTTC.

The V and J genes are TRBV6-5 and TRBJ1-2, with D hard to call. Germline lookup yields CDR1 MNHEY and CDR2 SVGAGI. The CDR3 spans 14 residues. The V end was cut by 0 bases, the J end by 4 bases, with 9 bases between. The CDR3 DNA reads TGTGCCAGCAGTTACTCCCAACTGAGCTATGGCTACACCTTC. As protein: CASSYSQLSYGYTF.

The V gene is TRBV9, the J gene TRBJ2-7; the D gene is possibly TRBD2 (5 bases). Germline loops: CDR1 SGDLS, CDR2 YYNGEE. V gave up 0 bases and J gave up 3 bases, with 10 bases separating them. The CDR3 contains 14 residues. CDR3 nucleotides: TGTGCCAGCAGCGTAGGTCATGGGAGCTACGAGCAGTACTTC. Translated, it gives CASSVGHGSYEQYF.

This chain connects TRBV5-4 to TRBJ2-2; D perhaps matches TRBD2 (5 bases). V was clipped by 4 bases and J by 7 bases, with 14 bases between them. The CDR3 contains 14 residues. Germline CDR1 and CDR2: SGHNT and YYREEE (reference sequence). As DNA, the CDR3 is TGTGCCAGCAGCCGTGAGGGTGGTATCGGGGAGCTGTTTTTT. Translation gives CASSREGGIGELFF.

The genes are TRBV5-7 and TRBJ2-3, with D unclear. TRBV5-7 is known as an ORF, though its function is uncertain. This CDR3 contains 16 residues. The V gene lost 1 base and the J gene lost 1 base, with 13 bases spanning the gap. This CDR3 is CASSLKSAPCTDTQYF. The CDR3 bases are TGTGCCAGCAGCTTGAAATCTGCGCCGTGCACAGATACGCAGTATTTT.

The genes are TRBV5-1 and TRBJ2-2, with D uncertain. Germline V gives CDR1 SGHRS, CDR2 YFSETQ. The length of the CDR3 is 16 residues. Trimming removed 3 bases at V and 3 bases at J, with 15 bases between. The CDR3 spells CASSSGLRWDTGELFF. The CDR3 DNA reads as TGCGCCAGCAGCTCGGGTCTGAGGTGGGACACCGGGGAGCTGTTTTTT. Filled out from reference TRBV5-1 and TRBJ2-2, the complete variable domain reads KAGVTQTPRYLIKTRGQQVTLSCSPISGHRSVSWYQQTPGQGLQFLFEYFSETQRNKGNFPGRFSGRQFSNSRSEMNVSTLELGDSALYLCASSSGLRWDTGELFFGEGSRLTVL.